Following are 11 T cell receptor beta chains from one sample sequenced in a study of blood T cell repertoires in COVID-19. The table came from immunoSEQ multiplex PCR; TCRdb's copy has only in-frame clones and leaves some out. Of approximately 190,000 clones in the sample, approximately 84% were seen once. The sequenced sample consisted of peripheral blood. The receptor set was obtained from a woman in her 70s with active or convalescent COVID-19.

V is TRBV20-1 and J is TRBJ1-3; D is uncertain. Germline V lookup: CDR1 DFQATT, CDR2 SNEGSKA (reference sequence). This CDR3 is 11 amino acids long. V was clipped by 7 bases and J by 1 base, with 5 bases between them. The CDR3 spells CSGLSGNTIYF. In DNA form, the CDR3 reads TGCAGTGGTCTGTCTGGAAACACCATATATTTT.

V is TRBV7-2 and J is TRBJ2-1, with D possibly being TRBD2 (5 bases). Germline V CDR1 and CDR2: SGHTA, FQGNSA. The CDR3 contains 13 residues. The V end lost 3 bases, the J end lost 7 bases, and 10 bases lay between the germline ends. The CDR3 region has the DNA TGTGCCAGCAGCTTTTCTCTAGCAAATGAGCAGTTCTTC. It translates to CASSFSLANEQFF.

The V and J genes are TRBV19 and TRBJ2-3; D is ambiguous. V lost 3 bases and J lost 4, with 14 bases in between. From germline, CDR1 is LNHDA and CDR2 SQIVND (reference sequence). This CDR3 is built from 15 residues. The CDR3: CASSMSPLFADTQYF. CDR3 nucleotides: TGTGCCAGTAGTATGTCCCCCCTCTTCGCAGATACGCAGTATTTT.

The J gene is TRBJ2-5, the V gene TRBV28; 8 bases fit TRBD2. The V gene end was trimmed by 7 bases and the J gene end by 3 bases; junction bases not matched to a gene: 13. The CDR3 sequence is 16 residues long. Per the germline V gene, CDR1 is MDHEN and CDR2 is SYDVKM. CDR3 sequence reads: CASTRRGAGAKETQYF. CDR3 sequence (DNA): TGTGCCAGCACTCGACGAGGAGCGGGAGCGAAAGAGACCCAGTACTTC.

Here the CDR3 reads CASSMPSGNSPLHF. The CDR3 DNA reads TGTGCCAGTAGTATGCCTTCAGGGAACTCACCCCTCCACTTT. V usage is TRBV19 and J usage is TRBJ1-6, with D maybe TRBD1 (5 bases). The CDR3 totals 14 residues. Trimming shortened V by 3 bases and J by 10 bases, and 13 bases separated the two germline ends. Germline CDR1 LNHDA, CDR2 SQIVND (reference sequence).

About this clone itself: This specimen includes other DNA sequences encoding the same CDR3. The chain couples TRBV25-1 to TRBJ1-5; D not resolved. Germline values: CDR1 MGHDK, CDR2 SYGVNS. The CDR3 contains 14 residues. The V and J ends lost 3 bases and 2 bases respectively, with 8 bases between them. CDR3 in amino acids: CASSETGGNQPQHF. The DNA for the CDR3 is TGTGCCAGCAGTGAGACCGGGGGCAATCAGCCCCAGCATTTT.

This clone showed up just a few times. The chain couples TRBV6-5 to TRBJ1-2, with D possibly being TRBD1 (5 bases). The CDR3 is 13 amino acids. Trimming cost V 5 bases and J 8 bases, with 15 bases left between them. Germline assignment: CDR1 MNHEY and CDR2 SVGAGI. For the CDR3, the DNA is TGTGCCAGCAGTCCCGGGGGAGGGAGGGGCTACACCTTC. Its protein product is CASSPGGGRGYTF.

This chain uses TRBV6-5 with TRBJ1-1; tentatively, D is TRBD1 (5 bases). The CDR3 totals 13 residues. CDR1 and CDR2 from the germline V gene are MNHEY and SVGAGI. V lost 2 bases to trimming and J lost 3 bases, with 7 bases between them. The CDR3 loop is CASSYPGHTEAFF. The CDR3 nucleotides are TGTGCCAGCAGTTACCCAGGGCACACTGAAGCTTTCTTT.

This clone appeared a single time. The J gene is TRBJ2-7, the V gene TRBV11-1; TRBD1 aligns across 9 bases. V lost 6 bases, J lost 0 bases, and 6 bases stayed unmatched. This CDR3 has 15 residues. CDR1 and CDR2 (germline): SGHAT, FQDESV (reference sequence). The CDR3 spells CASSSDRGPSYEQYF. The CDR3 nucleotides are TGTGCCAGCAGTTCGGACAGGGGCCCCTCCTACGAGCAGTACTTC.

The rearrangement uses TRBV6-5 and TRBJ2-5; the D gene is possibly TRBD2 (5 bases). The CDR3 runs to 12 residues. The V gene's germline CDR1 is MNHEY and CDR2 SVGAGI. Trimming took off 9 bases at V and 0 bases at J, with 8 bases between the two ends. The CDR3 loop is CARRGYQETQYF. The DNA of the CDR3 is TGTGCCAGGAGAGGGTACCAAGAGACCCAGTACTTC.

This clone came up a few times. The chain employs TRBV19 and TRBJ1-2, with 9 positions matching TRBD1. V lost 6 bases, J lost 7 bases, and 9 bases stayed unmatched. This CDR3 is built from 14 residues. Germline CDR1 reads LNHDA; CDR2 reads SQIVND (reference sequence). The CDR3 protein is CASSLWTGDRGYTF. CDR3 DNA: TGTGCCAGTAGCCTCTGGACAGGGGATCGTGGCTACACCTTC. The variable domain in full, completed from reference TRBV19 and TRBJ1-2, reads DGGITQSPKYLFRKEGQNVTLSCEQNLNHDAMYWYRQDPGQGLRLIYYSQIVNDFQKGDIAEGYSVSREKKESFPLTVTSAQKNPTAFYLCASSLWTGDRGYTFGSGTRLTVV.